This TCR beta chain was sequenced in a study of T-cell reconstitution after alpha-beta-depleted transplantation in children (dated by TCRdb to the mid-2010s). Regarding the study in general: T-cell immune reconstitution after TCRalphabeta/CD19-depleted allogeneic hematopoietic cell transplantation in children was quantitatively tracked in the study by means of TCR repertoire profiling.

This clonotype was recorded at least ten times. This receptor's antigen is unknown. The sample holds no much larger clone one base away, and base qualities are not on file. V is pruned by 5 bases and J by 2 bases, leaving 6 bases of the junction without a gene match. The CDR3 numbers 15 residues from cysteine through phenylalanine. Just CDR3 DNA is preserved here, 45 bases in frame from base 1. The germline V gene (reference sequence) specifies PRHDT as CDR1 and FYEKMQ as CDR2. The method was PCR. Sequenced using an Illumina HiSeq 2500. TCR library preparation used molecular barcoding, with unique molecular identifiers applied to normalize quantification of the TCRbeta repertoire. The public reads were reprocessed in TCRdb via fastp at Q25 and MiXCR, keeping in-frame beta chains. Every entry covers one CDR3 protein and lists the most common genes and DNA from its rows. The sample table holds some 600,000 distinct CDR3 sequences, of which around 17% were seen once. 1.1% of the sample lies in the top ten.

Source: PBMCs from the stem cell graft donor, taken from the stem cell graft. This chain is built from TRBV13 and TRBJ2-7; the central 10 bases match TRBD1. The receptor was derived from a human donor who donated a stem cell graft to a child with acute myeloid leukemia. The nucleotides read TGTGCCAGCAGCAATATGACAGGGGGCGCCTACGAGCAGTACTTC. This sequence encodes CASSNMTGGAYEQYF.